This paragraph covers one TCR beta chain sequence. Its antigen is still unknown. The data are from a study of neoadjuvant nivolumab and ipilimumab in lung cancer. Findings and caveats of the study: Pretherapy blood TCR richness correlated positively with resected tumor richness.

The V end was cut by 3 bases, the J end by 2 bases, with 7 bases between. Germline lookup yields CDR1 SGHDT and CDR2 YYEEEE. The CDR3 loop spans 13 amino acids. Using immunoSEQ multiplex PCR, the repertoire was profiled, and TCRdb retains in-frame clones only, with some absent. The data show about 27,000 clones, about 80% seen once. The source is an adult with non-small cell lung cancer. The chain recombines TRBV5-6 with TRBJ2-3; D uncertain. Specimen: tumor tissue, collected after neoadjuvant nivolumab, alone or with ipilimumab, at or shortly before surgery. CDR3 DNA: TGTGCCAGCAGCTATGGGTCCACAGATACGCAGTATTTT. Translated, it gives CASSYGSTDTQYF.